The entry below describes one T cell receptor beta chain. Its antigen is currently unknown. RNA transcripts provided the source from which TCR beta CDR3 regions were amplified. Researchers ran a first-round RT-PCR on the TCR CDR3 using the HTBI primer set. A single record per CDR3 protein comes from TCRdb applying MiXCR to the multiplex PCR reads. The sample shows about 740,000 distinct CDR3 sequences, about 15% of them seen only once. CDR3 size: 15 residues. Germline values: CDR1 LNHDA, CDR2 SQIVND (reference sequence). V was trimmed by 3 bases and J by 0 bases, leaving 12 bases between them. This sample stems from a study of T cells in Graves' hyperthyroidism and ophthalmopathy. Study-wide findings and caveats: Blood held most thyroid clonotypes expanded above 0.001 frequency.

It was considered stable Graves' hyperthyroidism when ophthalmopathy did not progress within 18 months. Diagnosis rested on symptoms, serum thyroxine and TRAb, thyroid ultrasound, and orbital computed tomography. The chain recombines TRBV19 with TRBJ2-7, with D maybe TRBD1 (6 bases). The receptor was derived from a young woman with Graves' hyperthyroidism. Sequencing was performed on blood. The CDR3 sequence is CASSMQGFVSYEQYF. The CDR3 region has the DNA TGTGCCAGTAGTATGCAGGGGTTTGTCTCCTACGAGCAGTACTTC. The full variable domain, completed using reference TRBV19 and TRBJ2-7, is DGGITQSPKYLFRKEGQNVTLSCEQNLNHDAMYWYRQDPGQGLRLIYYSQIVNDFQKGDIAEGYSVSREKKESFPLTVTSAQKNPTAFYLCASSMQGFVSYEQYFGPGTRLTVT.